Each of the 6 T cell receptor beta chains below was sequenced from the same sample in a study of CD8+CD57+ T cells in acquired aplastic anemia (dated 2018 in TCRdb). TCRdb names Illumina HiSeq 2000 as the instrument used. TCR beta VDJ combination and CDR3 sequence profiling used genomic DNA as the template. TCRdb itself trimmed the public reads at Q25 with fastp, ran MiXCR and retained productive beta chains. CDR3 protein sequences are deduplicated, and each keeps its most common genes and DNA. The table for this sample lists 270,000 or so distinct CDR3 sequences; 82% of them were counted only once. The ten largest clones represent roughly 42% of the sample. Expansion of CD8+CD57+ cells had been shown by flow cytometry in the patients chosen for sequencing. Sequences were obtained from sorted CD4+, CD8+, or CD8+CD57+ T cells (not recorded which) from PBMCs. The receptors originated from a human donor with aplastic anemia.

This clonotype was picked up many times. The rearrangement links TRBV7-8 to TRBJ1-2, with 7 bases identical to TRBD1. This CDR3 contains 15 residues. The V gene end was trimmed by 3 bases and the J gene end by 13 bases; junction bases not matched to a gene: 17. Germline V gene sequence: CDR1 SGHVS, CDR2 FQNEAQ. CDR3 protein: CASSFHPDGTALSTF. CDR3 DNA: TGTGCCAGCAGCTTTCATCCAGACGGGACAGCCCTTTCCACCTTC.

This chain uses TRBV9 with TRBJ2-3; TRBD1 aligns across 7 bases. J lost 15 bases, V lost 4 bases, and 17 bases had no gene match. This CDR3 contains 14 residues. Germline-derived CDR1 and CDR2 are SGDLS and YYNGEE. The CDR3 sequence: CASSLQGTGELFYF. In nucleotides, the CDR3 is TGTGCCAGCAGCCTACAGGGGACCGGGGAGCTGTTTTATTTT.

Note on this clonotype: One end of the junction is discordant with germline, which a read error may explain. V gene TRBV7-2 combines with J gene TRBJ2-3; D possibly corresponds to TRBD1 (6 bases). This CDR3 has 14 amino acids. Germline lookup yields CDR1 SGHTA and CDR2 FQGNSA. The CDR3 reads CASSLGAGHSTQYF. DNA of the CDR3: TGCGCCAGCAGCTTGGGGGCCGGTCACTCTACGCAGTATTTT. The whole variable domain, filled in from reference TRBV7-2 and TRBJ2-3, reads GAGVSQSPSNKVTEKGKDVELRCDPISGHTALYWYRQSLGQGLEFLIYFQGNSAPDKSGLPSDRFSAERTGGSVSTLTIQRTQQEDSAVYLCASSLGAGHSTQYFGPGTRLTVL.

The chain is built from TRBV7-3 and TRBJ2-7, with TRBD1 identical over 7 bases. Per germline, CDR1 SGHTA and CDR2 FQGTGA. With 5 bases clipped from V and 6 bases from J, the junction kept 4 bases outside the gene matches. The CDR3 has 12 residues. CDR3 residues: CASSLRQGEQYF. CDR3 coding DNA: TGTGCCAGCAGCCTCAGACAGGGCGAGCAGTACTTC.

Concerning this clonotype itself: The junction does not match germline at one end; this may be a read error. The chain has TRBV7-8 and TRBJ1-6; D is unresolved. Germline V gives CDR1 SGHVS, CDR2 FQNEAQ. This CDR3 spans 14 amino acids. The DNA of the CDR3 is TGTGCCAGCAGCTCTGACCCAGGCGAGTCAGCCCTTTCCTTT. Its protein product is CASSSDPGESALSF.

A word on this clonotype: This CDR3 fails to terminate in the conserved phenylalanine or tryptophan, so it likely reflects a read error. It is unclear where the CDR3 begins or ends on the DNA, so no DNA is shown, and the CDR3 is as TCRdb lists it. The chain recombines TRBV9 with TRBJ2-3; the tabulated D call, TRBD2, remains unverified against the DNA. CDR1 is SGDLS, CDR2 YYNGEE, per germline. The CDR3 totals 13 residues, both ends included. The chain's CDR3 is CDSGVEDYPPVNI.